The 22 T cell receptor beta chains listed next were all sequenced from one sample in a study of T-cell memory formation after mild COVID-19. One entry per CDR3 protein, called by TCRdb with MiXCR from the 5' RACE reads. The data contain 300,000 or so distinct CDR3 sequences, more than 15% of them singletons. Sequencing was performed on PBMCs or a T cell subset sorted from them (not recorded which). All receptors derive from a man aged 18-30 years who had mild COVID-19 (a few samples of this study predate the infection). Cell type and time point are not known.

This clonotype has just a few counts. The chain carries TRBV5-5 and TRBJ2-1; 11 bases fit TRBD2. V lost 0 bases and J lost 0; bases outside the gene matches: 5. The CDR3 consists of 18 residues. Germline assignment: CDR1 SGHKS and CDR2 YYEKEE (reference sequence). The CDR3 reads CASSLAASGGSSYNEQFF. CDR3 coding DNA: TGTGCCAGCAGCTTGGCGGCTAGCGGGGGGAGCTCCTACAATGAGCAGTTCTTC.

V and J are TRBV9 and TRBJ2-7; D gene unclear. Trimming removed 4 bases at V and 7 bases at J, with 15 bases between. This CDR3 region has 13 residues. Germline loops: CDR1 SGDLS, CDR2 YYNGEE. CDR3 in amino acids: CASSSPLGREQYF. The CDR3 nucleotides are TGTGCCAGCAGCTCCCCCCTCGGCCGGGAGCAGTACTTC.

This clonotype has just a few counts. The CDR3 bases are TGTGCCAGCAGCTTAGGCTCGGGGGGCCGCGATCTTCAGTTCTTC. The encoded protein is CASSLGSGGRDLQFF. The chain joins TRBV7-2 to TRBJ2-1; D possibly corresponds to TRBD2 (7 bases). There are 15 residues in the CDR3. The ends were cut back, 1 base at V and 13 bases at J, with 20 bases in the middle. Germline CDR1 is SGHTA and CDR2 is FQGNSA.

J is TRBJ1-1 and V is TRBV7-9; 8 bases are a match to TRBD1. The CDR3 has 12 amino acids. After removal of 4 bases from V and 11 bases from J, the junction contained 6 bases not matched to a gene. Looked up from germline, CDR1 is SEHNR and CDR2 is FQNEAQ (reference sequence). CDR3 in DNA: TGTGCCAGCAGCTCCCAGGGGGCGCCGGCTTTCTTT. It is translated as CASSSQGAPAFF.

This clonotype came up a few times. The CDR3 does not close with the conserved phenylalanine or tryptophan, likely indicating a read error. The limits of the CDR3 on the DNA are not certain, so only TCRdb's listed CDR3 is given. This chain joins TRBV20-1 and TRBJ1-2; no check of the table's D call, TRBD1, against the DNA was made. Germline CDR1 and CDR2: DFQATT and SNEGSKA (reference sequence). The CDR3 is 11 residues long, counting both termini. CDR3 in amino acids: CSAVTGTEPLY.

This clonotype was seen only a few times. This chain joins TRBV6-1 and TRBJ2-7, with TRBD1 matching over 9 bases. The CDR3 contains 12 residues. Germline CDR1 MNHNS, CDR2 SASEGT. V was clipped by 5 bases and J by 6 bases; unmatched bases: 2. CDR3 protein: CASSRTGVEQYF. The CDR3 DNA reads TGTGCCAGCAGTAGGACAGGGGTCGAGCAGTACTTC.

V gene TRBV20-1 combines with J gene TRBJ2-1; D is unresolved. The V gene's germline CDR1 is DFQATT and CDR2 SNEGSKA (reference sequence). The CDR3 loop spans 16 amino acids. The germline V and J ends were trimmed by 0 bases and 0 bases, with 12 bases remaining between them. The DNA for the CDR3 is TGCAGTGCTAGAGAGGCATCATTCTACTCCTACAATGAGCAGTTCTTC. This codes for CSAREASFYSYNEQFF.

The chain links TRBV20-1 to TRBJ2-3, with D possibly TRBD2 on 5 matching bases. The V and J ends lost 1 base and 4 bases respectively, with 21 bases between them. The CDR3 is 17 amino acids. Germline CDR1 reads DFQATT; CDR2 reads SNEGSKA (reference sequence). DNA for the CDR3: TGCAGTGCTAGAGGAGGAGCGGTGTCACCCTTAGCAGATACGCAGTATTTT. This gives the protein CSARGGAVSPLADTQYF.

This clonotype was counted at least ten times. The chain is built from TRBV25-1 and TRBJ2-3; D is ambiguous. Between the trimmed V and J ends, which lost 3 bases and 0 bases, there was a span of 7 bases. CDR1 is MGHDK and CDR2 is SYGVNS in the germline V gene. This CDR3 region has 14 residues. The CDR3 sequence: CASSDRPSTDTQYF. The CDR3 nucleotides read TGTGCCAGCAGTGATCGGCCTAGCACAGATACGCAGTATTTT.

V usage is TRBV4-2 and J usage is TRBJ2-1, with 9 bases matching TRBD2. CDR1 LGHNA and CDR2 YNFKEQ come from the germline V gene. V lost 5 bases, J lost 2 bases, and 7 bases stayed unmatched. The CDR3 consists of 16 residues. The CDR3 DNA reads TGTGCCAGCAGCTCCCCTGAGCGGGGGGCCTACAATGAGCAGTTCTTC. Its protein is CASSSPERGAYNEQFF.

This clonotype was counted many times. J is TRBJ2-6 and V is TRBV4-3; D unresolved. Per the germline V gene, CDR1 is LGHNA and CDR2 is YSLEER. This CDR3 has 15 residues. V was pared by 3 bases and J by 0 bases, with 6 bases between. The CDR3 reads CASSQGYSGANVLTF. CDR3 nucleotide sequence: TGCGCCAGCAGCCAGGGCTACTCTGGGGCCAACGTCCTGACTTTC.

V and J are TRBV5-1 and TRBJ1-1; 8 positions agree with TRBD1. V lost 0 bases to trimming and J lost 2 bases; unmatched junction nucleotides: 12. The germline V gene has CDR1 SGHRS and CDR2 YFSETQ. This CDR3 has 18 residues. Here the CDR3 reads CASSLVWDRREVNTEAFF. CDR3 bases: TGCGCCAGCAGCTTGGTGTGGGACAGGCGGGAGGTTAACACTGAAGCTTTCTTT.

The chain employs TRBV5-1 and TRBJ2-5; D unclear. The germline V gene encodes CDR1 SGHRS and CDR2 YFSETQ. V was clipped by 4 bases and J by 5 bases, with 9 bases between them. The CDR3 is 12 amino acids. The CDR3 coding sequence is TGCGCCAGCAGCGTCGCTAGGGAGACCCAGTACTTC. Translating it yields CASSVARETQYF. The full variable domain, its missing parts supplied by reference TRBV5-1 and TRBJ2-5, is KAGVTQTPRYLIKTRGQQVTLSCSPISGHRSVSWYQQTPGQGLQFLFEYFSETQRNKGNFPGRFSGRQFSNSRSEMNVSTLELGDSALYLCASSVARETQYFGPGTRLLVL.

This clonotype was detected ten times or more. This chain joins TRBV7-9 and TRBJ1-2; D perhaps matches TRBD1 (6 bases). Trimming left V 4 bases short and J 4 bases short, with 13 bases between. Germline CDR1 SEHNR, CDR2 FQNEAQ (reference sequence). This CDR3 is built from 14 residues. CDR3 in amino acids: CASSSPTGRYGYTF. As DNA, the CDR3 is TGTGCCAGCAGCTCGCCAACAGGGCGCTATGGCTACACCTTC.

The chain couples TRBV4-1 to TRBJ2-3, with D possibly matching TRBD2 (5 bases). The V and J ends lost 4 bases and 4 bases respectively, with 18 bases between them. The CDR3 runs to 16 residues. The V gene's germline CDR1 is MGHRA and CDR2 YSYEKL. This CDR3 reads CASSPLSGEKPDTQYF. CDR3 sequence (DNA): TGCGCCAGCAGCCCCCTATCCGGGGAGAAGCCAGATACGCAGTATTTT.

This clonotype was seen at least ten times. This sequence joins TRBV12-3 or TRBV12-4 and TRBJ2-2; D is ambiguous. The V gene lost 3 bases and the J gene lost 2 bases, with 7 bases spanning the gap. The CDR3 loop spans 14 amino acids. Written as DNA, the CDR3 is TGTGCCAGCAGTTTCGGCTTAAACACCGGGGAGCTGTTTTTT. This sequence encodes CASSFGLNTGELFF.

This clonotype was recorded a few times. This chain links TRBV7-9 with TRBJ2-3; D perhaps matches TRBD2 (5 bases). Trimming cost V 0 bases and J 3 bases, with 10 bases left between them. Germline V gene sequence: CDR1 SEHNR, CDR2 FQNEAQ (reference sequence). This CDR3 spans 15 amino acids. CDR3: CASSLAPSGTDTQYF. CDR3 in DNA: TGTGCCAGCAGCTTAGCTCCGTCGGGAACAGATACGCAGTATTTT.

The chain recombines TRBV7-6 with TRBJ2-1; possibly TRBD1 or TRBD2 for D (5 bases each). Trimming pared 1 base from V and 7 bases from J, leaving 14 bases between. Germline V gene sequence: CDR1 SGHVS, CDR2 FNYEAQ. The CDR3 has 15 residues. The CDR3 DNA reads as TGTGCCAGCAGCTTAGACACATTCGAGGGGAATGAGCAGTTCTTC. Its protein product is CASSLDTFEGNEQFF.

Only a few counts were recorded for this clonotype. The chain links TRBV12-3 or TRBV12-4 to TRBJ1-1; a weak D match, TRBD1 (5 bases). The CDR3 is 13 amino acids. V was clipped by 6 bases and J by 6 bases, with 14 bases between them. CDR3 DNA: TGTGCCAGCAGGGACACGTGGTACGCTGAAGCTTTCTTT. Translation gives CASRDTWYAEAFF.

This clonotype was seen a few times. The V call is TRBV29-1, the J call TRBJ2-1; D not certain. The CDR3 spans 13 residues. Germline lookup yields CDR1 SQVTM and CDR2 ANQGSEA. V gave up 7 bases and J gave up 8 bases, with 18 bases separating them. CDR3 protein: CSALVGSGDEQFF. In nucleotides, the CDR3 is TGCAGCGCCCTAGTTGGATCCGGTGATGAGCAGTTCTTC.

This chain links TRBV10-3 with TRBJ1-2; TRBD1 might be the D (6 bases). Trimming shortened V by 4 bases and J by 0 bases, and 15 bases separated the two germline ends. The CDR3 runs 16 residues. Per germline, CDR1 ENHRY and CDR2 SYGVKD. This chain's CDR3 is CAISGGDTKTNYGYTF. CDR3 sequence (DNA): TGTGCCATCAGTGGGGGGGACACTAAGACTAACTATGGCTACACCTTC.

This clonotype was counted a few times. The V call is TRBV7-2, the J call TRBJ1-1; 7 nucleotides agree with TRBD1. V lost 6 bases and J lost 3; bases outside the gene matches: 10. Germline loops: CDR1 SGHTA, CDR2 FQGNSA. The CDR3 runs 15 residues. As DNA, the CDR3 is TGTGCCAGCAGTTCAACAACCGGGACAGACACTGAAGCTTTCTTT. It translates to CASSSTTGTDTEAFF.